The entry below gives a single T cell receptor (beta chain) sequence along with its context. Antigen unknown. V lost 0 bases to trimming and J lost 0 bases, with 6 bases between them. Germline V gives CDR1 SGHTA, CDR2 FQGTGA. The CDR3 has 16 amino acids. These data originate in a study of cytomegalovirus exposure and HLA in healthy donors. The study's findings and limits: Several top significant clusters appeared, in a later analysis, to be linked to common viral pathogens. About 87% or about 30% of the time was how often most TCR beta V segments were productive, according to an earlier analysis.

The primer mix had 60 Vbeta and 13 Jbeta primers. Libraries were prepared by immunoSEQ multiplex PCR; TCRdb keeps only in-frame clonotypes and omits some of them. This sample yields around 100,000 clones, of which about four fifths are seen a single time; around 3% belongs to the top ten. The V gene is TRBV7-3, the J gene TRBJ2-6, with unresolved D. Sequencing was carried out using PBMCs. The origin of this receptor is a woman aged 18-29 years in good health and CMV-seropositive. The CDR3 DNA follows: TGTGCCAGCAGCTTAACCCCAGACTCTGGGGCCAACGTCCTGACTTTC. It codes for CASSLTPDSGANVLTF.